The entry below describes one TCR beta chain. The data originate from a study of OX40 agonist ivuxolimab in advanced cancers. At the level of the study: Those treated in dose escalation had hepatocellular carcinoma, melanoma, renal cell cancer or head and neck cancer.

Trimming cost V 4 bases and J 2 bases, with 9 bases left between them. The germline V gene has CDR1 MNHNS and CDR2 SASEGT. This CDR3 region has 14 residues. TCRdb's copy holds only in-frame clones and misses some; the assay was immunoSEQ multiplex PCR. Here the sample spans more than 85,000 clones, 91% being singletons. The sequencing here drew on CD4+ or CD8+ T cells sorted from blood, taken in a trial of the OX40 agonist ivuxolimab. This rearrangement joins TRBV6-1 to TRBJ1-3; perhaps TRBD1 as D (6 bases). This TCR came from an adult with an advanced solid tumor such as melanoma, head and neck, liver or kidney cancer. The CDR3 loop reads CASSGGGPGNTIYF. In DNA form, the CDR3 reads TGTGCCAGCAGTGGAGGGGGGCCTGGAAACACCATATATTTT.